This T cell receptor beta chain was sequenced for a study of cytomegalovirus exposure and HLA in healthy donors (dated by TCRdb to about 2017). Regarding the complete study: An earlier analysis of some 500 of the donors reported about 250 Gb of sequence data and more than 90 million unique TCR beta sequences from about 180 million T cells. Approximately 300 gigabases of sequencing data and roughly 81 million unique TCR sequences made up an early release that covered fewer than 650 HLA-typed donors. The genetic ancestry cluster associated with self-reported Caucasian donors included roughly four fifths of the 350 to 500 genotyped donors. The study aimed to test whether signatures of past pathogen exposure could be identified by cataloging public T cell receptors. Using immunosequencing, the study profiled T cell repertoires from approximately 700 subjects and related those repertoires to cytomegalovirus serostatus. Along with the roughly 710-subject first cohort, a separate validation cohort of over a hundred different subjects was used. The study combined high-throughput TCR immunosequencing, statistical association of individual TCRs with disease status, and machine learning to predict cytomegalovirus infection status. In a later analysis, previously published TCR beta repertoires from 550 to 700 donors were re-analyzed and high-resolution HLA genotyping was added so that TCR occurrence patterns could be studied. Rather than drawing on any new phenotypic data, the later analysis identified candidate immune exposures from TCR beta sequences and the way those sequences occurred across donors. An earlier analysis of several hundred of the donors applied high-throughput TCR beta sequencing to assess whether each TCR beta V gene segment acted as functional or pseudogenic. Donor age, sex, ethnicity and CMV serostatus were compiled together with the repertoire data. A later genetic analysis took genome-wide SNP genotypes for about 65% of the 666 donors and used that subset as a discovery cohort. Every discovery cohort repertoire had been produced on one sequencing platform. HLA typing covered class I and class II loci at four-digit resolution. Typing coverage differed by locus: A, B, C, DRB1 and DQB1 were typed in roughly 620-630 donors, DQA1 in 500 to 550, DPA1 in approximately 600, and DPB1 in just under 490. Roughly 5 DR-DQ haplotypes were handled as single units for association and clustering, since linkage in the cohort was strong. On average, roughly 240,000 unique TCR beta nucleotide sequences were sequenced per donor among about 400 genotyped donors of the cohort, with 15% to 20% of those sequences being non-productive. General findings and caveats noted by the study authors: The cohort was sequenced for TCR beta chains only, and without alpha or paired-chain data the features that could be detected were limited. An earlier analysis of approximately 500 of the donors showed that most TCR beta V segments appeared in productive rearrangements either about 90% or about 30% of the time, which broadly matched IMGT annotations. The study listed 164 TCR beta chains as associated with cytomegalovirus. A group of highly shared sequence variants was considered likely to be a technical artifact of the sequencing pipeline. CMV serostatus was the only immune exposure information available for the cohort. The authors suggested that the approach could potentially be extended to other disease states and immunological phenotypes. A further reported finding was that TCR beta sequences accurately predicted the HLA-A and HLA-B alleles for most subjects in the first cohort. In a later analysis, several top co-occurrence clusters were reported to appear linked to parvovirus B19, influenza, CMV and Epstein-Barr virus. According to a later analysis, TCR association rates differed among HLA loci, with DRB1 alleles showing the most associated TCRs and HLA-C alleles showing the fewest. Compared with equally common non-associated chains, HLA-associated TCR beta chains in a later analysis were more clonally expanded and had lower generation probabilities. Most TCR sequences were observed very rarely across donors, whereas some public TCRs were present in many individuals. Because HLA typing was unavailable for some donors at each locus, only the typed subset was used in association tests. Roughly uniform sequencing depth across donors was assumed in presence/absence analyses, although this assumption may not hold. The classifier was reported to diagnose cytomegalovirus status with high specificity and sensitivity in both the original cohort and the validation cohort. A later analysis found that most CMV-associated TCR beta chains appeared HLA-restricted, with HLA associations seemingly driven largely by CMV exposure. Approximately 16 rarely observed V segments, including chromosome 9 orphons, were excluded from the earlier analysis of a few hundred of the donors because counts were too low. Linkage disequilibrium might explain the correlated functional status among segregating V segments, but an unknown experimental factor could not be ruled out. In a later analysis, 16,951 TCR beta sequences were associated with specific HLA alleles at a false discovery rate of 0.05. When HLA alleles, especially DR and DQ, strongly co-occurred, TCR associations were difficult to assign to individual alleles. In vitro tests confirmed that a few of the cytomegalovirus-associated TCR beta chains recognize cytomegalovirus antigens. Because the 87-base-pair reads could not distinguish some IMGT-functional V segments, including TRBV6-2 and TRBV6-3, those segments were excluded. A later genetic analysis reported fewer N-insertions in productive TCRs among donors in an Asian-associated ancestry cluster than the approximately 700-donor mean. A later genetic analysis associated a missense DCLRE1C variant with V-gene and J-gene trimming of TCR beta chains, and an independent cohort replicated the association.

The cohort comprised several hundred healthy bone marrow donors. At the time of sampling, every cohort member was nominally healthy, though immune exposures that went unrecorded were likely present. The donor tested CMV seronegative and was one of the 352 seronegative cohort members. A peripheral blood sample was provided by each donor, and peripheral blood mononuclear cells were used for TCR beta sequencing. The Qiagen DNeasy Blood Extraction Kit was used to extract genomic DNA from the blood cell samples. The germline V gene (reference sequence) supplies CDR1 PRHDT and CDR2 FYEKMQ. Relative to germline, V is missing 4 bases and J is missing 6 bases, with 9 bases of the junction outside any gene match. The CDR3 numbers 16 residues from cysteine through phenylalanine. CDR3 DNA only is kept here, 48 bases in frame from base 1. Library preparation employed the immunoSEQ multiplex PCR assay. For the multiplex PCR, a mixture combining 60 forward primers for TCR Vbeta segments and 13 reverse primers for TCR Jbeta segments was used. The CDR3 region of rearranged TCR beta genes was amplified from genomic DNA with a multiplex PCR assay. On the Illumina HiSeq System, the amplified TCR beta libraries were sequenced as 87-base-pair reads. As for how the authors treated the data: In a later analysis, 80 million or so unique TCR beta chains were counted across the 500 to 700 repertoires, and about 9.9 million of these chains were shared by at least two donors. Raw reads were error-corrected and collapsed into unique sequences by a nearest-neighbor algorithm in which closely related sequences were merged to remove PCR and sequencing errors. CDR3 sequences were aligned to IMGT reference sequences to assign V, D and J gene segments. Each retained sequence needed at least a six-nucleotide match to both a V gene segment and a J gene segment. A rearrangement counted as productive if the CDR3 had no stop codons and remained in frame with V and J, and every other rearrangement counted as non-productive. CDR3 was defined according to IMGT convention as the region running from the second conserved V-encoded cysteine to the conserved J-encoded phenylalanine. Sequences without an unambiguous match to a single V gene segment were excluded from the earlier analysis of approximately 600 of the donors. An earlier analysis of 500 to 600 of the donors classified V segments as functional when productive rearrangements were above 56.7% and as segregating when the standard deviation between donors was above 5%. A statistical classification framework was built for diagnosing cytomegalovirus status from the catalog of TCR beta chain sequences. A later analysis assigned V and J genes by comparing TCR nucleotide sequences with IMGT/GENE-DB human TR gene sequences. In a later analysis, CDR3 sequences and most-parsimonious VDJ recombination scenarios were assigned using the TCRdist pipeline. A later analysis defined each TCR beta chain by its CDR3 amino acid sequence plus V-gene family, and excluded reads lacking a unique V-gene family. As a way to deal with suspected cross-contamination and a sequencing artifact, a later analysis dropped 592 nucleotide sequences that were highly shared and had low generation probability. For each public chain, a later analysis derived a clonal expansion index from normalized ranks of inferred template counts within each repertoire. Generation probabilities in a later analysis came from a VDJ recombination model fitted to out-of-frame rearrangements, and those results were checked against IGoR. In a later analysis, TCR-TCR, TCR-HLA and TCR-CMV co-occurrence was scored with hypergeometric tests, and a repertoire-size bias correction was applied to TCR pairs. In a later analysis, false discovery rates were estimated by permuting HLA or CMV assignments 20 times. In a later analysis, co-occurring TCRs were grouped with DBSCAN, and TCRdist sequence similarity was added when clustering was performed within HLA-allele-positive subsets. Repertoires with fewer than 30,000 or more than 120,000 public chains were left out of co-occurrence clustering, as were four to six repertoires with anomalous nucleotide sharing. The source is immuneACCESS, and TCRdb retained only in-frame sequences with V and J called. Part of the clones is not carried over; for the studies checked, unresolved V genes explain less than half of this, and the remainder is unexplained. That table gives V, J and clone size, and the DNA gave D and trimming. The sample data list 100,000 to 150,000 clones, and over 75% of these were observed just once. The top ten clones comprise approximately 1.7% of the sample.

For this clone: Its binding antigen is unknown. Nothing much larger sits one base from this clone, and base qualities are not available.

The chain is assembled from TRBV13 and TRBJ2-3, with 11 central nucleotides matching TRBD2. Sequencing was performed on PBMCs. This sequence originates from a boy younger than 18 in good health and CMV-seronegative. The CDR3 corresponds to CASSSPTSGELDTQYF. At the DNA level, the sequence is TGTGCCAGCAGCTCCCCGACTAGCGGGGAGTTGGATACGCAGTATTTT.